The sequence of this TCR beta chain was determined in a study of regulatory T cells in long-lasting Graves disease. General study points: Clonotypes that were public and shared totalled roughly 3,000 in persistent patients versus 900 to 1,000 in new patients. Reduced TCR diversity was observed in persistent Graves' patients versus newly diagnosed patients.

Germline CDR1 SGHRS, CDR2 YFSETQ. The ends were cut back, 0 bases at V and 0 bases at J, with 7 bases in the middle. The CDR3 is made up of 15 amino acids. This clonotype has ten or more counts. The antigen is undetermined. Investigators prepared the TCR beta libraries by applying iRepertoire HTBI primers and Arm-PCR of CDR3 regions. Using its own MiXCR run on the multiplex PCR reads, TCRdb lists one record per CDR3 protein. The sample includes 350,000 to 450,000 distinct CDR3 sequences, 16% of them seen just once. Time point specified: newly diagnosed GD, antithyroid drugs for less than 3 months. Extracted RNA from PBMCs served as the source of the TCR library. These data were also reused for a study on T cells in Graves' hyperthyroidism and ophthalmopathy. That source reports: From stable hyperthyroidism, ophthalmopathy was separated by a 13 V-J model.

The sequencing here drew on peripheral blood mononuclear cells (PBMCs), taken at new diagnosis, from a patient treated with antithyroid drugs. This clonotype originated in a man in his forties with Graves disease. The chain couples TRBV5-1 to TRBJ1-3; no clear D gene. CDR3 bases: TGCGCCAGCAGCTTGGATCACTTCTCTGGAAACACCATATATTTT. Encoded protein: CASSLDHFSGNTIYF. Using reference TRBV5-1 and TRBJ1-3 for the parts outside the CDR3, the full variable domain is KAGVTQTPRYLIKTRGQQVTLSCSPISGHRSVSWYQQTPGQGLQFLFEYFSETQRNKGNFPGRFSGRQFSNSRSEMNVSTLELGDSALYLCASSLDHFSGNTIYFGEGSWLTVV.